Below are 10 T cell receptor beta chains sequenced from a single sample in a study of T cells after yellow fever vaccination. TCRdb reanalysed the 5' RACE reads using MiXCR and keeps one entry per CDR3 protein. Found here are 500,000 to 650,000 distinct CDR3 sequences, around 16% of them singletons; the top ten hold roughly 17%. The sample consisted of PBMCs, taken about 5 days after the first yellow fever vaccination. The receptors were gathered from a man younger than 35 who received the YFV17D yellow fever vaccine.

This clonotype has more than one count but fewer than ten. The chain carries TRBV18 and TRBJ2-5, with a weak D call TRBD2 (7 bases). The length of the CDR3 is 16 residues. The germline CDR1 and CDR2 sequences are KGHSH and LQKENI. V dropped 3 bases and J dropped 1 base, with 15 bases sitting between them. Written as DNA, the CDR3 is TGTGCCAGCTCACCCGGGGGGCCAGGTGTCCAAGAGACCCAGTACTTC. Encoded protein: CASSPGGPGVQETQYF.

This chain connects TRBV27 to TRBJ2-1, with 12 nucleotides matching TRBD2. Looked up from germline, CDR1 is MNHEY and CDR2 is SMNVEV (reference sequence). Trimming took 5 bases from V and 4 from J; bases not matched to a gene: 9. This CDR3 spans 17 amino acids. CDR3 in DNA: TGTGCCAGCAGTAAGCCTCCGGGACTAGCGGGTTACAATGAGCAGTTCTTC. This gives the protein CASSKPPGLAGYNEQFF.

CDR3 sequence (DNA): TGTGCCAGCAGCAAAACACGGGAGGTGGCCCAGTACTTC. It yields the protein CASSKTREVAQYF. The rearrangement joins TRBV7-2 to TRBJ2-5, with 7 bases aligning to TRBD2. The J segment lost 9 bases and the V segment lost 5 bases, leaving 9 bases of the junction unmatched. The CDR3 sequence is 13 residues long. Per the germline V gene, CDR1 is SGHTA and CDR2 is FQGNSA.

This clonotype has more than one count but fewer than ten. The chain combines TRBV27 with TRBJ1-2; 8 bases fit TRBD1. The CDR3 is 15 amino acids. From germline, CDR1 is MNHEY and CDR2 SMNVEV (reference sequence). The ends lost 6 bases at V and 4 bases at J; junction bases unmatched: 10. The CDR3 here is CASSRGATGGYGYTF. Written as DNA, the CDR3 is TGTGCCAGCAGCCGGGGGGCAACAGGGGGCTATGGCTACACCTTC.

This clonotype was counted a few times. The chain carries TRBV20-1 and TRBJ2-3; 11 nucleotides line up with TRBD2. The V gene end was trimmed by 4 bases and the J gene end by 5 bases; junction bases not matched to a gene: 8. The germline gives CDR1 DFQATT, CDR2 SNEGSKA (reference sequence). The CDR3 spans 15 residues. The CDR3 loop reads CSANLAGGLGDTQYF. CDR3 sequence (DNA): TGCAGTGCTAATCTAGCGGGGGGCCTTGGAGATACGCAGTATTTT.

This clonotype was seen only a few times. This rearrangement joins TRBV11-2 to TRBJ2-7; 7 bases are a match to TRBD2. The V and J ends lost 0 bases and 0 bases, in that order; junction bases with no gene match: 8. Per germline, CDR1 SGHAT and CDR2 FQNNGV. The CDR3 spans 17 residues. The chain's CDR3 is CASSLDRGRASSYEQYF. The CDR3 nucleotides are TGTGCCAGCAGCTTAGATCGAGGGAGGGCCTCCTCCTACGAGCAGTACTTC.

The CDR3 spells CATSDTGRVQETQYF. CDR3 sequence (DNA): TGTGCCACCAGTGACACAGGGAGAGTCCAAGAGACCCAGTACTTC. This chain joins TRBV24-1 and TRBJ2-5; weak D call: TRBD1 (6 bases). This CDR3 has 15 amino acids. Per the germline V gene, CDR1 is KGHDR and CDR2 is SFDVKD. The V gene lost 4 bases and the J gene lost 1 base, with 12 bases spanning the gap.

The chain uses TRBV20-1 and TRBJ2-2; 10 bases agree with TRBD1. V trimming: 3 bases; J trimming: 4 bases; junction bases outside the gene matches: 2. Germline values: CDR1 DFQATT, CDR2 SNEGSKA (reference sequence). The CDR3 sequence is 14 residues long. For the CDR3, the DNA is TGCAGTGCTAGGGGACAGGGGCGCACCGGGGAGCTGTTTTTT. This codes for CSARGQGRTGELFF.

The chain joins TRBV20-1 to TRBJ2-3, with TRBD1 identical over 8 bases. The CDR3 runs 13 residues. The germline CDR1 and CDR2 sequences are DFQATT and SNEGSKA (reference sequence). With 6 bases clipped from V and 3 bases from J, the junction kept 5 bases outside the gene matches. CDR3 nucleotides: TGCAGTGCAACGGACAGGGTGACAGATACGCAGTATTTT. Its protein product is CSATDRVTDTQYF.

This sequence joins TRBV10-3 and TRBJ1-3; no clear D gene. Trimming removed 7 bases from V and 0 bases from J, with 10 bases in between. This CDR3 comprises 14 residues. CDR1 is ENHRY, CDR2 SYGVKD, per germline. DNA for the CDR3: TGTGCCATCACGGCCGCGAGCTCTGGAAACACCATATATTTT. This translates into CAITAASSGNTIYF.